The 21 T cell receptor beta chains below were found in one sample sequenced in a study of blood T cell repertoires in COVID-19. Generated by immunoSEQ multiplex PCR, the TCRdb table keeps only in-frame clones and is missing some. Found here are 150,000 to 200,000 clones, over 75% of them singletons; the top ten hold approximately 0.8%. Sequenced input: PBMCs or T cells enriched from blood (not recorded which). The receptors stem from a woman between 18 and 29 years old who had recovered from COVID-19.

This CDR3 is CAISQQGSPNTEAFF. In DNA, the CDR3 is TGTGCCATCAGCCAACAGGGGAGCCCGAACACTGAAGCTTTCTTT. The rearrangement joins TRBV10-3 to TRBJ1-1; 7 positions match TRBD1. The J segment lost 1 base and the V segment lost 6 bases, leaving 8 bases of the junction unmatched. The CDR3 has 15 amino acids. Germline assignment: CDR1 ENHRY and CDR2 SYGVKD.

This chain's CDR3 is CASRDRIFSGSYTGELFF. CDR3 DNA: TGTGCCAGCAGGGACAGAATCTTTAGCGGGAGTTACACCGGGGAGCTGTTTTTT. J is TRBJ2-2 and V is TRBV5-6; 9 nucleotides line up with TRBD2. Trimming removed 5 bases from V and 3 bases from J; junction bases left unmatched: 14. From germline, CDR1 is SGHDT and CDR2 YYEEEE. The CDR3 is made up of 18 amino acids.

CDR3 DNA: TGTGCCAGCAGCGAAGGGGATTCACCCCTCCACTTT. It translates to CASSEGDSPLHF. J is TRBJ1-6 and V is TRBV6-2 or TRBV6-3, with a possible D match to TRBD1 (5 bases). Germline assignment: CDR1 MNHEY and CDR2 SVGEGT. Trimming took 6 bases from V and 8 from J, leaving 8 bases between them. CDR3 length equals 12 residues.

V gene TRBV2 combines with J gene TRBJ1-5; 8 bases map to TRBD1. V dropped 10 bases and J dropped 4; count of bases not matched to a gene: 12. Per the germline V gene, CDR1 is SNHLY and CDR2 is FYNNEI. CDR3 length: 15 amino acids. CDR3 nucleotides: TGTGCCAAGCTCCGACAGGGGTTCATTAATCAGCCCCAGCATTTT. Encoded protein: CAKLRQGFINQPQHF. Combining the CDR3 with reference TRBV2 and TRBJ1-5 gives the whole variable domain EPEVTQTPSHQVTQMGQEVILRCVPISNHLYFYWYRQILGQKVEFLVSFYNNEISEKSEIFDDQFSVERPDGSNFTLKIRSTKLEDSAMYFCAKLRQGFINQPQHFGDGTRLSIL.

The chain recombines TRBV10-3 with TRBJ2-6; D gene unclear. The CDR3 extends over 19 amino acids. The V end lost 7 bases, the J end lost 0 bases, and 22 bases lay between the germline ends. Germline V lookup: CDR1 ENHRY, CDR2 SYGVKD. Written as DNA, the CDR3 is TGTGCCATCACTCCCCTCGCTATTAACCACGTCTCTGGGGCCAACGTCCTGACTTTC. It is translated as CAITPLAINHVSGANVLTF.

The chain is built from TRBV2 and TRBJ2-1, with a weak D call TRBD2 (6 bases). The CDR3 is 15 amino acids. Germline loops: CDR1 SNHLY, CDR2 FYNNEI. The V end lost 6 bases, the J end lost 7 bases, and 19 bases lay between the germline ends. CDR3 nucleotides: TGTGCCAGCAGAGAAACTAGCCTTAGAACGAATGAGCAGTTCTTC. As protein: CASRETSLRTNEQFF.

This clone was detected once. V gene TRBV6-5 combines with J gene TRBJ2-7; D is unclear. The CDR3 has 15 residues. CDR1 MNHEY and CDR2 SVGAGI come from the germline V gene. The V end lost 4 bases, the J end lost 2 bases, and 15 bases lay between the germline ends. CDR3 bases: TGTGCCAGCAGTTCACGGAACGGAGTTACCTACGAGCAGTACTTC. It yields the protein CASSSRNGVTYEQYF.

The chain has TRBV3-1 (or the pseudogene TRBV3-2) and TRBJ2-3, with 8 bases fitting TRBD1. CDR3 length equals 15 residues. Looked up from germline, CDR1 is LGHDT and CDR2 is YNNKEL (reference sequence). The V gene end was trimmed by 4 bases and the J gene end by 0 bases; junction bases not matched to a gene: 3. The CDR3 protein is CASSRDRQSTDTQYF. For the CDR3, the DNA is TGTGCCAGCAGCCGGGACAGGCAGAGCACAGATACGCAGTATTTT.

This clone was seen a few times. This rearrangement joins TRBV5-1 to TRBJ2-7; no reliable D call. The CDR3 runs 14 residues. From germline, CDR1 is SGHRS and CDR2 YFSETQ. Trimming shortened V by 0 bases and J by 0 bases, and 7 bases separated the two germline ends. CDR3 in DNA: TGCGCCAGCAGCTTGGGCGTGAGCTCCTACGAGCAGTACTTC. This encodes CASSLGVSSYEQYF.

The CDR3 reads CASSLASNQPQHF. CDR3 nucleotides: TGTGCCAGCAGTTTGGCAAGCAATCAGCCCCAGCATTTT. The chain joins TRBV28 to TRBJ1-5; D gene ambiguous. The germline gives CDR1 MDHEN, CDR2 SYDVKM. V was shortened by 3 bases and J by 1 base, with 4 bases between the two germline ends. The CDR3 contains 13 residues.

J is TRBJ1-6 and V is TRBV5-1; 9 bases line up with TRBD1. CDR1 is SGHRS and CDR2 is YFSETQ in the germline V gene. The CDR3 totals 15 residues. J gave up 9 bases and V 3 bases, and 7 bases lay outside the gene matches. CDR3 DNA: TGCGCCAGCAGCTGGGGGGACAGGGTGGCTTCACCCCTCCACTTT. Protein: CASSWGDRVASPLHF.

The rearrangement uses TRBV27 and TRBJ2-1; 14 positions match TRBD2. The CDR3 is 17 residues long. V was pared by 5 bases and J by 7 bases, with 10 bases of the junction left unmatched. The germline gives CDR1 MNHEY, CDR2 SMNVEV (reference sequence). The DNA of the CDR3 is TGTGCCAGCAGTACCATCCTGGGACTAGCGGGAGCTAATGAGCAGTTCTTC. This encodes CASSTILGLAGANEQFF.

Written as DNA, the CDR3 is TGTGCCAGCAGTTTCCGAGAGAGCAATGAGCAGTTCTTC. It codes for CASSFRESNEQFF. The chain is built from TRBV27 and TRBJ2-1; D gene uncertain. CDR3 size: 13 residues. Germline V gene lookup returns CDR1 MNHEY and CDR2 SMNVEV (reference sequence). Trimming left V 3 bases short and J 6 bases short, with 9 bases between.

This clone was detected once. The chain joins TRBV6-2 or TRBV6-3 to TRBJ2-7; D is perhaps TRBD1 (7 bases). Trimming stripped 5 bases from V and 2 bases from J, with 25 bases between. The CDR3 has 18 residues. Germline V lookup: CDR1 MNHEY, CDR2 SVGEGT. The CDR3 region is CASSTPHRGGSVPYEQYF. Here the CDR3 DNA reads TGTGCCAGCAGTACCCCCCACAGGGGAGGTTCAGTTCCCTACGAGCAGTACTTC.

This chain links TRBV27 with TRBJ2-2, with a tentative D call TRBD2 (6 bases). The V gene's germline CDR1 is MNHEY and CDR2 SMNVEV (reference sequence). The CDR3 extends over 13 amino acids. The germline V and J ends were trimmed by 5 bases and 6 bases, with 10 bases remaining between them. CDR3 coding DNA: TGTGCCAGCAGTCTGCGACTAGCCGGGGAGCTGTTTTTT. As protein: CASSLRLAGELFF.

The gene calls are TRBV7-9 and TRBJ1-4; D call uncertain. CDR3 length: 15 amino acids. Germline CDR1 SEHNR, CDR2 FQNEAQ (reference sequence). V was trimmed by 0 bases and J by 7 bases, leaving 12 bases between them. The CDR3 spells CASSLAAPRSEKLFF. The CDR3 DNA sequence: TGTGCCAGCAGCTTAGCTGCCCCCAGAAGTGAAAAACTGTTTTTT.

The V gene is TRBV7-9, the J gene TRBJ2-7; D remains ambiguous. Germline assignment: CDR1 SEHNR and CDR2 FQNEAQ (reference sequence). V shed 1 base and J shed 2 bases, with 6 bases lying between them. This CDR3 has 13 residues. CDR3 loop: CASSLGGTYEQYF. DNA of the CDR3: TGTGCCAGCAGCTTAGGCGGAACCTACGAGCAGTACTTC.

The rearrangement links TRBV5-4 to TRBJ1-4, with 8 nucleotides matching TRBD1. V lost 3 bases to trimming and J lost 5 bases; unmatched junction nucleotides: 0. Germline V gene sequence: CDR1 SGHNT, CDR2 YYREEE (reference sequence). The CDR3 extends over 13 amino acids. The CDR3 loop reads CASSYRGNEKLFF. CDR3 nucleotide sequence: TGTGCCAGCAGCTACAGGGGGAATGAAAAACTGTTTTTT.

V gene TRBV7-2 combines with J gene TRBJ2-1; 8 positions agree with TRBD1. The CDR3 extends over 14 amino acids. CDR1 and CDR2 (germline): SGHTA, FQGNSA. V dropped 4 bases and J dropped 9; count of bases not matched to a gene: 8. The CDR3 region has the DNA TGTGCCAGCAGCTCGCAGGGGGCAGGGGGTGAGCAGTTCTTC. Translation: CASSSQGAGGEQFF.

The chain carries TRBV20-1 and TRBJ1-4; tentative D call: TRBD1 (5 bases). Per germline, CDR1 DFQATT and CDR2 SNEGSKA (reference sequence). This CDR3 region has 14 residues. With 3 bases removed from V and 3 bases from J, the gap between germline ends came to 11 bases. CDR3: CSASDWGANEKLFF. The CDR3 DNA sequence: TGCAGTGCTAGTGACTGGGGGGCTAATGAAAAACTGTTTTTT.

This chain joins TRBV27 and TRBJ2-1; 11 bases agree with TRBD2. In germline, CDR1 is MNHEY, CDR2 SMNVEV (reference sequence). The V and J ends lost 5 bases and 9 bases, in that order; junction bases with no gene match: 3. The CDR3 spans 13 residues. CDR3 nucleotide sequence: TGTGCCAGCAGTACCCTAGCGGGAGGTGAGCAGTTCTTC. It specifies CASSTLAGGEQFF.